The 28 T cell receptor beta chains reported below all come from one sample, sequenced in a study of brain T cells in children with intractable seizures. The sample's time point: blood from clinic visit 5 months post-surgery; TSC patient then seizure free. Produced via immunoSEQ multiplex PCR; TCRdb's table is partial and in-frame only. The top ten clones hold roughly 6% of a sample with 340,000 or so clones, more than 85% of them seen once. Sequenced material: peripheral blood, taken around 5 months after surgery. These receptors originate from a boy under two years old with tuberous sclerosis and intractable seizures.

This clone has only one observation. The rearrangement uses TRBV7-9 and TRBJ2-1; maybe TRBD1 (6 bases). The germline CDR1 and CDR2 sequences are SEHNR and FQNEAQ (reference sequence). With 3 bases removed from V and 2 bases from J, the gap between germline ends came to 11 bases. The CDR3 is made up of 15 amino acids. The CDR3 DNA reads TGTGCCAGCAGCTTTCTTCGGGACACCTACAATGAGCAGTTCTTC. Protein: CASSFLRDTYNEQFF.

This chain joins TRBV5-6 and TRBJ2-2; the D gene is possibly TRBD1 (6 bases). Trimming cost V 4 bases and J 6 bases, with 19 bases left between them. The CDR3 covers 16 residues. The germline CDR1 and CDR2 sequences are SGHDT and YYEEEE. The CDR3 nucleotides read TGTGCCAGCAGCGCTAACAGGGTAAAAAAAGCCGGGGAGCTGTTTTTT. Its protein product is CASSANRVKKAGELFF.

This chain connects TRBV29-1 to TRBJ1-2; 7 nucleotides align to TRBD1. The germline V gene encodes CDR1 SQVTM and CDR2 ANQGSEA. V trimming: 3 bases; J trimming: 8 bases; junction bases outside the gene matches: 6. The CDR3 is 12 amino acids. CDR3 in amino acids: CSVDRNRGGYTF. DNA for the CDR3: TGCAGCGTTGATAGAAACAGGGGCGGCTACACCTTC.

J is TRBJ2-2 and V is TRBV4-1; D not certain. CDR3 length: 16 residues. Looked up from germline, CDR1 is MGHRA and CDR2 is YSYEKL. Trimming cost V 1 base and J 1 base, with 10 bases left between them. Written as DNA, the CDR3 is TGCGCCAGCAGCCAAGGAGTTCACCGGAACACCGGGGAGCTGTTTTTT. Amino acids: CASSQGVHRNTGELFF.

This chain links TRBV9 with TRBJ1-2; D not resolved. CDR3 size: 13 residues. Trimming took 0 bases from V and 4 from J, leaving 7 bases between them. CDR1 is SGDLS and CDR2 is YYNGEE in the germline V gene. In nucleotides, the CDR3 is TGTGCCAGCAGCGTAGTTACAGTCTATGGCTACACCTTC. It translates to CASSVVTVYGYTF. The whole variable domain, remainder taken from reference TRBV9 and TRBJ1-2, is DSGVTQTPKHLITATGQRVTLRCSPRSGDLSVYWYQQSLDQGLQFLIQYYNGEERAKGNILERFSAQQFPDLHSELNLSSLELGDSALYFCASSVVTVYGYTFGSGTRLTVV.

In its sample, this clone was seen a few times. This chain joins TRBV11-3 and TRBJ2-2; D not resolved. Trimming pared 6 bases from V and 4 bases from J, leaving 9 bases between. Looked up from germline, CDR1 is SGHNT and CDR2 is YENEEA. This CDR3 is 13 amino acids long. The CDR3 sequence is CASSSLGTGELFF. In DNA form, the CDR3 reads TGTGCCAGCAGTTCGTTAGGCACCGGGGAGCTGTTTTTT.

The V call is TRBV20-1, the J call TRBJ2-7; D remains unclear. Trimming removed 0 bases from V and 3 bases from J, with 3 bases in between. Looked up from germline, CDR1 is DFQATT and CDR2 is SNEGSKA (reference sequence). The CDR3 has 11 residues. This CDR3 is CSARESYEQYF. Written as DNA, the CDR3 is TGCAGTGCTAGAGAAAGCTACGAGCAGTACTTC.

This clone is a singleton in its sample. The chain is built from TRBV3-1 (or the pseudogene TRBV3-2) and TRBJ1-3; D call uncertain. Germline V CDR1 and CDR2: LGHDT, YNNKEL (reference sequence). The CDR3 loop spans 17 amino acids. Trimming took off 1 base at V and 2 bases at J, with 15 bases between the two ends. The DNA of the CDR3 is TGTGCCAGCAGCCAAGGAGCCATCGGGTTAACTGGAAACACCATATATTTT. It translates to CASSQGAIGLTGNTIYF.

The J gene is TRBJ1-1, the V gene TRBV6-6; possibly TRBD1 for D (6 bases). CDR3 length: 11 amino acids. CDR1 MNHNY and CDR2 SVGAGI come from the germline V gene (reference sequence). Trimming pared 2 bases from V and 9 bases from J, leaving 7 bases between. The DNA for the CDR3 is TGTGCCAGCAGTTACACAGGGAAAGCTTTCTTT. This translates into CASSYTGKAFF.

DNA for the CDR3: TGTGCCAGCAGCCCGTTACTAGCGGTGGGTGTCGGGGAGCTGTTTTTT. Translating it yields CASSPLLAVGVGELFF. The rearrangement joins TRBV3-1 (or the pseudogene TRBV3-2) to TRBJ2-2, with 8 bases lining up with TRBD2. The CDR3 contains 16 residues. J lost 7 bases, V lost 4 bases, and 11 bases had no gene match. Germline CDR1 LGHDT, CDR2 YNNKEL (reference sequence).

This clone was seen just once. V and J are TRBV30 and TRBJ1-2; 10 nucleotides line up with TRBD1. Germline V gives CDR1 GTSNPN, CDR2 SVGIG (reference sequence). The trim removed 2 bases at V and 3 bases at J, leaving 3 bases unmatched. This CDR3 is built from 14 residues. In DNA form, the CDR3 reads TGTGCCTGGAGTACCGGACAGGGGGACTATGGCTACACCTTC. This codes for CAWSTGQGDYGYTF.

V and J are TRBV7-9 and TRBJ2-3; perhaps TRBD1 as D (6 bases). Looked up from germline, CDR1 is SEHNR and CDR2 is FQNEAQ (reference sequence). The V gene lost 2 bases and the J gene lost 5 bases, with 11 bases spanning the gap. There are 14 residues in the CDR3. CDR3: CASSLLGALDTQYF. The CDR3 DNA is TGTGCCAGCAGCTTATTGGGGGCGTTAGATACGCAGTATTTT. The whole variable domain, remainder taken from reference TRBV7-9 and TRBJ2-3, is DTGVSQNPRHKITKRGQNVTFRCDPISEHNRLYWYRQTLGQGPEFLTYFQNEAQLEKSRLLSDRFSAERPKGSFSTLEIQRTEQGDSAMYLCASSLLGALDTQYFGPGTRLTVL.

This clone has only one observation. The chain combines TRBV7-6 with TRBJ2-2; 9 positions agree with TRBD2. The ends lost 4 bases at V and 6 bases at J; junction bases unmatched: 6. The CDR3 is made up of 15 amino acids. The germline CDR1 and CDR2 sequences are SGHVS and FNYEAQ. CDR3 nucleotides: TGTGCCAGCAGCTCTACTAGCGGGCAACCCGGGGAGCTGTTTTTT. Amino acid sequence: CASSSTSGQPGELFF.

This clone showed up just once. The genes are TRBV2 and TRBJ1-4; D remains unclear. This CDR3 region has 13 residues. V dropped 4 bases and J dropped 8 bases, with 11 bases sitting between them. The germline V gene encodes CDR1 SNHLY and CDR2 FYNNEI. The CDR3 nucleotides read TGTGCCAGCAGTGCCCGTGCCCGGGAAAAACTGTTTTTT. Amino acid sequence: CASSARAREKLFF.

The rearrangement links TRBV15 to TRBJ1-4; maybe TRBD1 (5 bases). The V gene lost 4 bases and the J gene lost 6 bases, with 15 bases spanning the gap. The CDR3 covers 15 residues. Germline V lookup: CDR1 LNHNV, CDR2 YYDKDF (reference sequence). This CDR3 is CATSTRDSSHEKLFF. Written as DNA, the CDR3 is TGTGCCACCAGCACACGAGACAGTTCGCATGAAAAACTGTTTTTT.

This clone was seen only once. The V and J genes are TRBV19 and TRBJ2-7; 7 bases align to TRBD1. Germline V gene lookup returns CDR1 LNHDA and CDR2 SQIVND (reference sequence). This CDR3 comprises 14 residues. The J segment lost 3 bases and the V segment lost 3 bases, leaving 5 bases of the junction unmatched. This chain's CDR3 is CASSIRTGGYEQYF. In nucleotides, the CDR3 is TGTGCCAGTAGTATCAGGACAGGAGGCTACGAGCAGTACTTC.

The gene calls are TRBV19 and TRBJ2-2; 7 bases agree with TRBD1. The CDR3 is made up of 16 amino acids. V was pared by 7 bases and J by 0 bases, with 8 bases of the junction left unmatched. Germline V CDR1 and CDR2: LNHDA, SQIVND (reference sequence). CDR3: CASTAGTDTNTGELFF. For the CDR3, the DNA is TGTGCCAGTACCGCCGGGACAGACACGAACACCGGGGAGCTGTTTTTT.

The chain has TRBV7-6 and TRBJ2-7, with 12 bases lining up with TRBD2. This CDR3 is 16 amino acids long. Germline V lookup: CDR1 SGHVS, CDR2 FNYEAQ. Trimming took 7 bases from V and 3 from J; bases not matched to a gene: 10. CDR3 amino acids: CASTSRLAGDIYEQYF. CDR3 coding DNA: TGTGCCAGCACTTCCCGACTAGCGGGAGATATCTACGAGCAGTACTTC.

The chain uses TRBV6-5 and TRBJ1-4; D ambiguous. V lost 5 bases to trimming and J lost 7 bases, with 14 bases between them. The CDR3 totals 14 residues. Germline assignment: CDR1 MNHEY and CDR2 SVGAGI. The CDR3 spells CASSQVFGSEKLFF. DNA of the CDR3: TGTGCCAGCAGTCAGGTCTTTGGCAGTGAAAAACTGTTTTTT.

The V and J genes are TRBV24-1 and TRBJ1-4; D gene uncertain. The CDR3 length is 12 residues. The V and J ends lost 5 bases and 8 bases respectively, with 8 bases between them. Per germline, CDR1 KGHDR and CDR2 SFDVKD. The DNA of the CDR3 is TGTGCCACCAGTGGAGAAGGAGAAAAACTGTTTTTT. Protein product: CATSGEGEKLFF.

Regarding this clone: An end of the junction differs from the germline gene, which may be a read error. The chain combines TRBV2 with TRBJ1-5, with 11 bases lining up with TRBD1. Germline V CDR1 and CDR2: SNHLY, FYNNEI. There are 14 residues in the CDR3. The CDR3 DNA sequence: TGTGCCAGCAGTTGGACAGGGGGCAAGCAGCCCCAGCATTTT. This codes for CASSWTGGKQPQHF.

V usage is TRBV5-1 and J usage is TRBJ2-5, with D possibly being TRBD1 (5 bases). The CDR3 contains 13 residues. V was shortened by 2 bases and J by 4 bases, with 9 bases between the two germline ends. Germline V lookup: CDR1 SGHRS, CDR2 YFSETQ. The CDR3 sequence: CASSLGVVETQYF. CDR3 in DNA: TGCGCCAGCAGCTTAGGGGTGGTAGAGACCCAGTACTTC.

V usage is TRBV27 and J usage is TRBJ2-5, with D hard to call. Germline V lookup: CDR1 MNHEY, CDR2 SMNVEV (reference sequence). This CDR3 is built from 11 residues. The V end lost 8 bases, the J end lost 5 bases, and 9 bases lay between the germline ends. CDR3 region: CASGPRETQYF. The DNA of the CDR3 is TGTGCCAGCGGACCTCGGGAGACCCAGTACTTC.

This clone has a handful of counts. The genes are TRBV19 and TRBJ2-2; D tentatively fits TRBD1 or TRBD2 (5 bases each). The CDR3 is made up of 15 amino acids. In germline, CDR1 is LNHDA, CDR2 SQIVND (reference sequence). V was cut by 4 bases and J by 2 bases, with 11 bases left in between. The CDR3: CASSTRDRNTGELFF. CDR3 coding DNA: TGTGCCAGTAGTACCCGGGACCGAAACACCGGGGAGCTGTTTTTT. Complete variable domain (other parts from reference TRBV19 and TRBJ2-2): DGGITQSPKYLFRKEGQNVTLSCEQNLNHDAMYWYRQDPGQGLRLIYYSQIVNDFQKGDIAEGYSVSREKKESFPLTVTSAQKNPTAFYLCASSTRDRNTGELFFGEGSRLTVL.

This chain joins TRBV24-1 and TRBJ2-1; weak D call: TRBD1 (7 bases). Trimming shortened V by 3 bases and J by 5 bases, and 10 bases separated the two germline ends. The CDR3 sequence is 14 residues long. Germline V gene sequence: CDR1 KGHDR, CDR2 SFDVKD. CDR3 sequence: CATSDAGQHNEQFF. In DNA, the CDR3 is TGTGCCACCAGTGATGCGGGACAGCACAATGAGCAGTTCTTC.

The J gene is TRBJ1-5, the V gene TRBV5-5; tentative D call: TRBD1 (5 bases). CDR3 length: 14 amino acids. Germline CDR1 reads SGHKS; CDR2 reads YYEKEE (reference sequence). The V and J ends lost 0 bases and 4 bases respectively, with 8 bases between them. DNA for the CDR3: TGTGCCAGCAGCTTGGCTTGGGGGAATCAGCCCCAGCATTTT. It codes for CASSLAWGNQPQHF.

The J gene is TRBJ1-4, the V gene TRBV5-6; 7 nucleotides line up with TRBD1. The CDR3 is made up of 15 amino acids. V shed 3 bases, J shed 7 bases, and the junction held 9 bases outside the gene matches. CDR1 and CDR2 (germline): SGHDT, YYEEEE. The CDR3 loop reads CASSYTVQGSEKLFF. CDR3 DNA: TGTGCCAGCAGCTATACTGTACAGGGGTCTGAAAAACTGTTTTTT.

The CDR3 spells CASSRGQGVGETQYF. The DNA of the CDR3 is TGTGCCAGCAGCCGCGGACAGGGGGTAGGAGAGACCCAGTACTTC. V gene TRBV7-3 combines with J gene TRBJ2-5; 10 bases line up with TRBD1. This CDR3 spans 15 amino acids. The ends lost 5 bases at V and 4 bases at J; junction bases unmatched: 7. Germline V gene lookup returns CDR1 SGHTA and CDR2 FQGTGA.